This record covers a single T cell receptor beta chain. This record comes from a study of blood T cell repertoires in COVID-19. The wider study: Spain, Italy and the United States supplied samples that represented acute and convalescent COVID-19. The analysed material was cDNA or gDNA that came from T cells, B-cell-depleted T cells, or PBMCs.

Under the authors' procedure: Estimated nucleated cell counts came from reference gene primer amplification. The data were produced by immunoSEQ multiplex PCR, yet TCRdb's version contains in-frame clones alone and is incomplete. The D gene and trimming were derived from the DNA, and the V and J assignments and clone size from that table. The profile shows more than 250,000 clones, around 86% of them singletons. Germline CDR1 LNHDA, CDR2 SQIVND (reference sequence). CDR3 length equals 14 residues. Unmatched junction bases numbered 7, after V lost 5 bases and J lost 6 bases. The TCR comes from a woman in her fifties or sixties with acute or convalescent COVID-19. The sequenced material came from peripheral blood. The chain carries TRBV19 and TRBJ1-5, with 7 bases that match TRBD1. CDR3 nucleotides: TGTGCCAGTAGTCTTACAGGGGTAGGTCAGCCCCAGCATTTT. Amino acids: CASSLTGVGQPQHF.